This T cell receptor beta chain is drawn from a study of blood T cells in healthy people across ages. Study outcomes and limitations: Long-lived donors had more naive CD4+ cells and higher diversity than aged donors. Because donor CMV status was unknown, expanded clonotype changes were possibly confounded. Older individuals had lower TCR beta diversity per million T cells (the decline was roughly linear).

A remark on this clonotype: What it binds is unknown.

Trimming left V 4 bases short and J 4 bases short, with 28 bases between. There are 19 residues in the CDR3. CDR1 and CDR2 from the germline V gene are SEHNR and FQNEAQ (reference sequence). Using a J-beta primer mix together with a sample-barcoded 5' primer, a second PCR was run for about 6 to 12 cycles. TCRdb analysed the 5' RACE reads with MiXCR anew, one entry per CDR3 protein. Among more than 800,000 distinct CDR3 sequences, 25% to 35% were seen once, and the ten largest hold around 15%. The rearrangement links TRBV7-9 to TRBJ1-2; D might be TRBD1 (5 bases). Sequences were obtained from blood. The receptor's source is a woman at least 80 years old in good health. CDR3 DNA: TGTGCCAGCAGCTCTTTCCCCCAGGGCGTAAAGGGCGGGGCCTATGGCTACACCTTC. It codes for CASSSFPQGVKGGAYGYTF.